Presented here are 7 T cell receptor beta chains from one specimen sequenced in a study of blood T cell repertoires in COVID-19. Sequencing was performed with immunoSEQ multiplex PCR; in TCRdb, only in-frame clones are kept and a portion is missing. The sample carries under 200,000 clones, roughly 84% recorded once. Specimen: PBMCs or T cells enriched from blood (not recorded which). These receptors were collected from a man aged 60 to 69 who had recovered from COVID-19.

This clone was seen only once. V is TRBV19 and J is TRBJ2-5; maybe TRBD2 (5 bases). Per the germline V gene, CDR1 is LNHDA and CDR2 is SQIVND (reference sequence). Trimming left V 7 bases short and J 1 base short, with 13 bases between. The CDR3 length is 14 residues. CDR3 bases: TGTGCCAGTACCCCGGGGAGAACCCAAGAGACCCAGTACTTC. Translating gives CASTPGRTQETQYF.

The rearrangement links TRBV7-6 to TRBJ2-5, with 9 bases that match TRBD1. V was pared by 1 base and J by 1 base, with 7 bases of the junction left unmatched. Germline V CDR1 and CDR2: SGHVS, FNYEAQ. This CDR3 is built from 17 residues. The CDR3, as DNA: TGTGCCAGCAGCTTAGTCCCGGGACAGGGAGGCCAAGAGACCCAGTACTTC. Protein product: CASSLVPGQGGQETQYF.

This clone was counted between two and nine times. The J gene is TRBJ1-6, the V gene TRBV7-8, with D tentatively TRBD1 (5 bases). There are 15 residues in the CDR3. Trimming left V 5 bases short and J 9 bases short, with 17 bases between. Germline V gene sequence: CDR1 SGHVS, CDR2 FQNEAQ. CDR3 sequence reads: CASSLLGGLLSPLHF. The CDR3 DNA sequence: TGTGCCAGCAGCCTCCTGGGGGGTCTGCTTTCACCCCTCCACTTT.

The chain combines TRBV10-3 with TRBJ2-4; 10 positions agree with TRBD1. Trimming removed 0 bases from V and 3 bases from J; junction bases left unmatched: 11. The CDR3 spans 19 residues. Germline V gene sequence: CDR1 ENHRY, CDR2 SYGVKD. DNA of the CDR3: TGTGCCATCAGTGAGTCGCCGGGGTCGGGACAGGGGATCAAAAACATTCAGTACTTC. Protein product: CAISESPGSGQGIKNIQYF.

This clone has only a few counts. The rearrangement uses TRBV7-2 and TRBJ1-5; D might be TRBD1 (5 bases). The germline CDR1 and CDR2 sequences are SGHTA and FQGNSA. V was shortened by 5 bases and J by 4 bases, with 9 bases between the two germline ends. The CDR3 loop spans 13 amino acids. Here the CDR3 reads CASSVQGNQPQHF. DNA of the CDR3: TGTGCCAGCAGCGTTCAGGGAAATCAGCCCCAGCATTTT.

This chain links TRBV6-1 with TRBJ1-5; TRBD1 might be the D (5 bases). V lost 2 bases to trimming and J lost 1 base, with 12 bases between them. The CDR3 runs 16 residues. Germline CDR1 is MNHNS and CDR2 is SASEGT. CDR3 sequence: CASSENGGDSNQPQHF. CDR3 sequence (DNA): TGTGCCAGCAGTGAAAATGGAGGGGACAGCAATCAGCCCCAGCATTTT.

The rearrangement uses TRBV5-5 and TRBJ1-6, with TRBD1 matching 8 bases. Germline CDR1 reads SGHKS; CDR2 reads YYEKEE (reference sequence). Germline trimming cut 4 bases from V and 8 bases from J; bases unmatched to any gene: 5. The CDR3 is 14 residues long. CDR3 residues: CASSIGQGHSPLHF. In DNA, the CDR3 is TGTGCCAGCAGCATCGGACAGGGACATTCACCCCTCCACTTT.